This T cell receptor (beta chain) was sequenced during a study of radiotherapy plus CTLA-4 blockade in lung cancer. Study overall: The study recorded objective responses in 18% of patients and disease control in around 33%.

Overall study results and limits: An expansion of tumor-derived TCR clones occurred in blood after radiotherapy plus ipilimumab.

As regards this clone: No antigen is known for it.

Treatment of patients with chemo-refractory metastatic non-small-cell lung cancer consisted of focal radiation plus CTLA-4 blockade with ipilimumab. Sequencing was performed with immunoSEQ multiplex PCR; in TCRdb, only in-frame clones are kept and a portion is missing. The sample has 26,000 or so clones; over 75% are singletons. The sample consisted of peripheral blood, taken from a patient treated with radiotherapy plus ipilimumab. This clonotype was obtained from a human donor with non-small cell lung cancer who had stable disease on radiotherapy plus ipilimumab.

CDR3 sequence: CASSAGGTSNTEAFF. For the CDR3, the DNA is TGCGCCAGCAGCGCCGGAGGCACAAGCAACACTGAAGCTTTCTTT. The chain uses TRBV5-1 and TRBJ1-1; D gene uncertain. There are 15 residues in the CDR3. CDR1 is SGHRS, CDR2 YFSETQ, per germline. The germline V and J ends were trimmed by 4 bases and 2 bases, with 15 bases remaining between them. Complete variable domain (other parts from reference TRBV5-1 and TRBJ1-1): KAGVTQTPRYLIKTRGQQVTLSCSPISGHRSVSWYQQTPGQGLQFLFEYFSETQRNKGNFPGRFSGRQFSNSRSEMNVSTLELGDSALYLCASSAGGTSNTEAFFGQGTRLTVV.